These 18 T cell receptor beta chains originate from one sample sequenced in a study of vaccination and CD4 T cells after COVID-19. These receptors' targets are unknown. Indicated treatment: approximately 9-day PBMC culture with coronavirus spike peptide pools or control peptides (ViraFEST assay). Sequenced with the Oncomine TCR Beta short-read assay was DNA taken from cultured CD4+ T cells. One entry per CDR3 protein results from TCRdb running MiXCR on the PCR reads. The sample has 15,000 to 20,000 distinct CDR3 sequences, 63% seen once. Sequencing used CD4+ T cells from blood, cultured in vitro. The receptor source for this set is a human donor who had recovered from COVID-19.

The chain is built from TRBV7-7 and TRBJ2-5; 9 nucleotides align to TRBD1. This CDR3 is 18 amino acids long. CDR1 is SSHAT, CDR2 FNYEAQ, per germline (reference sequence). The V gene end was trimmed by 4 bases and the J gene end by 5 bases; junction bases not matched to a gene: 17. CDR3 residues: CASSSSQPRDRAWETQYF. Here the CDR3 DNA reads TGTGCCAGCAGCTCCTCTCAACCCCGGGACAGGGCTTGGGAGACCCAGTACTTC.

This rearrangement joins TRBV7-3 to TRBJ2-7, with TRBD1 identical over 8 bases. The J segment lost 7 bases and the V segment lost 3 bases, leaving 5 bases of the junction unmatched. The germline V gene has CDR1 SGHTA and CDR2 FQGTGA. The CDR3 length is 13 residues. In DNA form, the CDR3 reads TGTGCCAGCAGCTTTCAGGGGGCGCGGGAGCAGTACTTC. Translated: CASSFQGAREQYF.

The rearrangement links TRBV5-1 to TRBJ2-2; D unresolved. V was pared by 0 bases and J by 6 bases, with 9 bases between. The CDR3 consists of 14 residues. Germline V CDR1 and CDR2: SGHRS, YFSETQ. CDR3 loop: CASSLVPESGELFF. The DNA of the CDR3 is TGCGCCAGCAGCTTGGTTCCGGAGTCCGGGGAGCTGTTTTTT.

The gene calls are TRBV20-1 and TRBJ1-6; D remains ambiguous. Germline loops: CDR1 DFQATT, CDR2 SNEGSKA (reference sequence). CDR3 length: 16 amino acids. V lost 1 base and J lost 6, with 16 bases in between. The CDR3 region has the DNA TGCAGTGCTAGAGCCCCAGCAAAAATGGGTAATTCACCCCTCCACTTT. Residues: CSARAPAKMGNSPLHF.

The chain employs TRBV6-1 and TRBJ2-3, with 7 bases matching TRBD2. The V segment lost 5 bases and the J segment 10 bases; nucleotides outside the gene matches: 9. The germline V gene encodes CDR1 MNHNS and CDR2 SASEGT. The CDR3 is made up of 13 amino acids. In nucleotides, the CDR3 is TGTGCCAGCAGTACCCTAGCGGAAAAATCGCAGTATTTT. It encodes CASSTLAEKSQYF.

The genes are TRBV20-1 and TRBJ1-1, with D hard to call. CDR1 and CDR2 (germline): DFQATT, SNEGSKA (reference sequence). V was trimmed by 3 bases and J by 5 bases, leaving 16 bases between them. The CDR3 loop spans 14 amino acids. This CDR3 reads CSASTRAVRTEAFF. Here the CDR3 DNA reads TGCAGTGCTAGTACGAGGGCCGTTCGAACTGAAGCTTTCTTT.

The CDR3 here is CASSPARYGYTF. The CDR3, as DNA: TGTGCCAGCAGCCCGGCCCGTTATGGCTACACCTTC. J is TRBJ1-2 and V is TRBV6-1; no firm D call. V was pared by 6 bases and J by 5 bases, with 10 bases between. From germline, CDR1 is MNHNS and CDR2 SASEGT. The CDR3 is made up of 12 amino acids.

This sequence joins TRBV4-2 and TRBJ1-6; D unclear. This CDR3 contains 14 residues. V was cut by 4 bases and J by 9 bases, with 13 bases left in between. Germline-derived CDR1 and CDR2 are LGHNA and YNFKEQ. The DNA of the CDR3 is TGTGCCAGCAGCCCGGGAGGGCCGAGTTCACCCCTCCACTTT. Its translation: CASSPGGPSSPLHF.

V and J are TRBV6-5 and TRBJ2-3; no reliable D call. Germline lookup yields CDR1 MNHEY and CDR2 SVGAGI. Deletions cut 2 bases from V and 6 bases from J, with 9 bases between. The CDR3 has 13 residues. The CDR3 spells CASSYDFRDTQYF. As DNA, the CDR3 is TGTGCCAGCAGTTACGATTTCCGTGATACGCAGTATTTT.

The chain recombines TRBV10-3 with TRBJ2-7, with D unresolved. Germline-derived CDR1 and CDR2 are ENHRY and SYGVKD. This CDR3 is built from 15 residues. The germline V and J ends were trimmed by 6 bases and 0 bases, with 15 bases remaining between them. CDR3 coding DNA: TGTGCCATCAGCTTTGACCAAGTTCGCTCCTACGAGCAGTACTTC. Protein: CAISFDQVRSYEQYF.

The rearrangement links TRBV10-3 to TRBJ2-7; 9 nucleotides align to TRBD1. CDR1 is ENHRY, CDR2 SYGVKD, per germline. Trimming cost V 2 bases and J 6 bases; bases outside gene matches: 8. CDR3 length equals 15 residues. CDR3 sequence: CAISEQNRGRLEQYF. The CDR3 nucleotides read TGTGCCATCAGTGAGCAGAACAGGGGGCGTCTCGAGCAGTACTTC.

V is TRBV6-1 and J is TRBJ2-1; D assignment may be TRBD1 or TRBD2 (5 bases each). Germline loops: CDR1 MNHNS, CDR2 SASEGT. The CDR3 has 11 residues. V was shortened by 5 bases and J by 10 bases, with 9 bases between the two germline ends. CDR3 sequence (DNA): TGTGCCAGCAGTCCGGGACGGGAGCAGTTCTTC. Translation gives CASSPGREQFF.

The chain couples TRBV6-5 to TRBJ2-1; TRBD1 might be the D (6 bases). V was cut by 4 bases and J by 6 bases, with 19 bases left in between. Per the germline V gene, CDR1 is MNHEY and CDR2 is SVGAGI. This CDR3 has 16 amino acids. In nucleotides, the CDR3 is TGTGCCAGCAGTTCGGGACAACAGGGAGTGGGCAATGAGCAGTTCTTC. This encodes CASSSGQQGVGNEQFF.

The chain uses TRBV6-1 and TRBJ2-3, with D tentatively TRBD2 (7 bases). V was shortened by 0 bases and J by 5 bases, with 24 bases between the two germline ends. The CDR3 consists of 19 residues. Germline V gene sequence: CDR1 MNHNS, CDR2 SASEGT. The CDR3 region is CASSEALPGGGRRGDTQYF. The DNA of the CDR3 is TGTGCCAGCAGTGAAGCGCTTCCTGGGGGGGGGCGGCGGGGAGATACGCAGTATTTT.

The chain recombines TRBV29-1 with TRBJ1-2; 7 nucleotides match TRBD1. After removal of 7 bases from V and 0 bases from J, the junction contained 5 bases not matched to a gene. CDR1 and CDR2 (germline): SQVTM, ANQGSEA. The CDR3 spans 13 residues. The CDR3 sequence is CSASTGSNYGYTF. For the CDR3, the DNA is TGCAGCGCTTCGACAGGGTCTAACTATGGCTACACCTTC.

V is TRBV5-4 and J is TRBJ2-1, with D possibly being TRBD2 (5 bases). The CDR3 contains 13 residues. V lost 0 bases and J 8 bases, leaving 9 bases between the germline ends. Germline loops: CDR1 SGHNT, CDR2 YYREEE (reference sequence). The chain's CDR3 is CASSLDKGDEQFF. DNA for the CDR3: TGTGCCAGCAGCTTGGATAAGGGAGATGAGCAGTTCTTC.

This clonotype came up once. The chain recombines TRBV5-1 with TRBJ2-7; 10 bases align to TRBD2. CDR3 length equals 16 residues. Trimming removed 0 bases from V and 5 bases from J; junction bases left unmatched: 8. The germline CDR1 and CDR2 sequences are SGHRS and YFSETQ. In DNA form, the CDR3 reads TGCGCCAGCAGCTTGGATTCACTAGCGGGGTCTGACGAGCAGTACTTC. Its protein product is CASSLDSLAGSDEQYF.

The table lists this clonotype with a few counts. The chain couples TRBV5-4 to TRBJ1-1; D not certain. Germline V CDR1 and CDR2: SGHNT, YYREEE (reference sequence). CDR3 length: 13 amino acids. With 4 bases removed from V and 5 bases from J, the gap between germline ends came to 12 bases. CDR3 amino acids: CASSHNKDTEAFF. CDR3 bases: TGTGCCAGCAGCCACAACAAGGATACTGAAGCTTTCTTT.